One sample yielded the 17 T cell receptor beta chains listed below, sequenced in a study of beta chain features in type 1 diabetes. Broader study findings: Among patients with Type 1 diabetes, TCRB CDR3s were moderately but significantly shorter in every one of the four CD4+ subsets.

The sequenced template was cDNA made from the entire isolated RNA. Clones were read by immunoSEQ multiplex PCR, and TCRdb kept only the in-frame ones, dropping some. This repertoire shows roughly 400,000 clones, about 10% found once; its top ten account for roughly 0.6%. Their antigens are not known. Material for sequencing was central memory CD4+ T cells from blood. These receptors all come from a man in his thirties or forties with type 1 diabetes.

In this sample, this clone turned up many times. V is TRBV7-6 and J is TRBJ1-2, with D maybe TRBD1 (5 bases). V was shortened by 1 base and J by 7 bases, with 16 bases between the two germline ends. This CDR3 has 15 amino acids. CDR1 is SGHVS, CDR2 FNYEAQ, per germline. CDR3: CASSLEAYSGGGYTF. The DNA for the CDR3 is TGTGCCAGCAGCTTAGAGGCCTACAGTGGGGGTGGCTACACCTTC.

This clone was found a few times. This CDR3 reads CASSPDRGPYEQYF. CDR3 DNA: TGCGCCAGCAGCCCCGACAGGGGCCCCTACGAGCAGTACTTC. The genes are TRBV4-3 and TRBJ2-7; TRBD1 aligns across 8 bases. This CDR3 spans 14 amino acids. Trimming cost V 4 bases and J 2 bases; bases outside gene matches: 4. Germline values: CDR1 LGHNA, CDR2 YSLEER.

DNA for the CDR3: TGTGCCAGCAGCTTCACAGGGGAGGAAAAACTGTTTTTT. This gives the protein CASSFTGEEKLFF. The chain joins TRBV5-6 to TRBJ1-4; 7 bases map to TRBD1. Germline CDR1 is SGHDT and CDR2 is YYEEEE. V shed 2 bases, J shed 8 bases, and the junction held 3 bases outside the gene matches. The CDR3 consists of 13 residues. Supplemented by reference TRBV5-6 and TRBJ1-4, the full variable domain reads DAGVTQSPTHLIKTRGQQVTLRCSPKSGHDTVSWYQQALGQGPQFIFQYYEEEERQRGNFPDRFSGHQFPNYSSELNVNALLLGDSALYLCASSFTGEEKLFFGSGTQLSVL.

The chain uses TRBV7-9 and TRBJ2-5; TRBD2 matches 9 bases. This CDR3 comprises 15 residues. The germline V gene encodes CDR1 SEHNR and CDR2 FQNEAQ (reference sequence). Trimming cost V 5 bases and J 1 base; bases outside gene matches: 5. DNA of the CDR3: TGTGCCAGCAGCCAACTAGCGGGTATCCAAGAGACCCAGTACTTC. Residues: CASSQLAGIQETQYF.

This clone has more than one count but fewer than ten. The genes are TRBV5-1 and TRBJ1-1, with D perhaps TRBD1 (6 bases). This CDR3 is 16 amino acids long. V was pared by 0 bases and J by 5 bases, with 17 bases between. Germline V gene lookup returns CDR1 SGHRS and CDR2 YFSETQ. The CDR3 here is CASSLGAIQGGTEAFF. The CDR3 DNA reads TGCGCCAGCAGCTTGGGAGCTATACAGGGCGGGACTGAAGCTTTCTTT. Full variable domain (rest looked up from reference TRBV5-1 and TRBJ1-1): KAGVTQTPRYLIKTRGQQVTLSCSPISGHRSVSWYQQTPGQGLQFLFEYFSETQRNKGNFPGRFSGRQFSNSRSEMNVSTLELGDSALYLCASSLGAIQGGTEAFFGQGTRLTVV.

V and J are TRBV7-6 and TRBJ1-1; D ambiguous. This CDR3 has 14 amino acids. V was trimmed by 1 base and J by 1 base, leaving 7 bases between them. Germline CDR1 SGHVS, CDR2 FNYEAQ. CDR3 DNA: TGTGCCAGCAGCTTAGAACTCACGAACACTGAAGCTTTCTTT. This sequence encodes CASSLELTNTEAFF.

The CDR3 sequence: CASSLGGQGYGYTF. For the CDR3, the DNA is TGTGCCAGCAGCTTAGGGGGACAGGGCTATGGCTACACCTTC. The rearrangement links TRBV7-2 to TRBJ1-2; 9 bases are shared with TRBD1. The germline gives CDR1 SGHTA, CDR2 FQGNSA. After removal of 1 base from V and 4 bases from J, the junction contained 1 base not matched to a gene. The CDR3 runs 14 residues.

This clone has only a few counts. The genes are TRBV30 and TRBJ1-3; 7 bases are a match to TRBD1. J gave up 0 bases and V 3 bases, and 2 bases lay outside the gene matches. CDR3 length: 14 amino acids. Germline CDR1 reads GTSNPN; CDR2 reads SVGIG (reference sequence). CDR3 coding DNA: TGTGCCTGGAGCGGGACAGTCTCTGGAAACACCATATATTTT. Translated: CAWSGTVSGNTIYF.

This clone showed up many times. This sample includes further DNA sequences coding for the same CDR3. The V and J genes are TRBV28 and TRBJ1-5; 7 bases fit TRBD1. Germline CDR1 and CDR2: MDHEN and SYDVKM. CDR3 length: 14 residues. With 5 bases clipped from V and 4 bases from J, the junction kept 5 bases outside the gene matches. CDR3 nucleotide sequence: TGTGCCAGCAGTAGGACAGGTGGGAATCAGCCCCAGCATTTT. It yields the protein CASSRTGGNQPQHF. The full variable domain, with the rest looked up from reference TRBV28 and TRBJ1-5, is DVKVTQSSRYLVKRTGEKVFLECVQDMDHENMFWYRQDPGLGLRLIYFSYDVKMKEKGDIPEGYSVSREKKERFSLILESASTNQTSMYLCASSRTGGNQPQHFGDGTRLSIL.

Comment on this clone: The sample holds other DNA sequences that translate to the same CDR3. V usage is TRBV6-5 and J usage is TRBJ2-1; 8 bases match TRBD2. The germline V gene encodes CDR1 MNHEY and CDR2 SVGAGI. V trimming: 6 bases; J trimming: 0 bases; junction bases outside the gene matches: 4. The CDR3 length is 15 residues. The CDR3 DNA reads TGTGCCAGCAGGGCTAGCGGGCGCTCCTACAATGAGCAGTTCTTC. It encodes CASRASGRSYNEQFF.

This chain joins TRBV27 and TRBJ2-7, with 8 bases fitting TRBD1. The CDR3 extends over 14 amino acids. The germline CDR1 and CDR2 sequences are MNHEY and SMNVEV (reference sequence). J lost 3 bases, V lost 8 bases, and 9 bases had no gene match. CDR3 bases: TGTGCCAGCGGCGGGACAGGTAAACGCTACGAGCAGTACTTC. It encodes CASGGTGKRYEQYF.

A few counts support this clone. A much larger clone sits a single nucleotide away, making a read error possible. The CDR3 nucleotides are TGTGCCAGCAGCTTAGGACCAAACACTGAAGCTTTCTTT. It codes for CASSLGPNTEAFF. V is TRBV11-1 and J is TRBJ1-1; D is unclear. The CDR3 covers 13 residues. V was clipped by 1 base and J by 2 bases, with 5 bases between them. Germline CDR1 is SGHAT and CDR2 is FQDESV (reference sequence).

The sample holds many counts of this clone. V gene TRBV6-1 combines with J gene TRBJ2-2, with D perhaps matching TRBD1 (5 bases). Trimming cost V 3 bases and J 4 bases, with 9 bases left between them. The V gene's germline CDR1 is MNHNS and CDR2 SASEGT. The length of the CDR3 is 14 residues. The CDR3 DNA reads TGTGCCAGCAGTGAGTCGACAGTCACCGGGGAGCTGTTTTTT. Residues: CASSESTVTGELFF.

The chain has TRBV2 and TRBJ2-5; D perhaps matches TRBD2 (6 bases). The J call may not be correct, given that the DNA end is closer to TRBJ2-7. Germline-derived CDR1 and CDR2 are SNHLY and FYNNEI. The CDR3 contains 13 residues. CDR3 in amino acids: CASTGGITYEQYF. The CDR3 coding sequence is TGTGCCAGCACAGGCGGGATAACCTACGAGCAGTACTTC.

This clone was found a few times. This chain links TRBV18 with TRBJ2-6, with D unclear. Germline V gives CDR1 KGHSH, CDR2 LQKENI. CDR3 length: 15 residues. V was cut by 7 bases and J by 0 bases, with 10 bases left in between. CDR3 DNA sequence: TGTGCCAGCTGGGATCGAAACTCTGGGGCCAACGTCCTGACTTTC. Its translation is CASWDRNSGANVLTF.

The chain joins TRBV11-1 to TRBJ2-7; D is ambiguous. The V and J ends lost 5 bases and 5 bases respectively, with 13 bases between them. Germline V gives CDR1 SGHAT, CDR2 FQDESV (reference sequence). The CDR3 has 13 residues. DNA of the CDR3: TGTGCCAGCAGCCCTATGTATCGACACGAGCAGTACTTC. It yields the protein CASSPMYRHEQYF.

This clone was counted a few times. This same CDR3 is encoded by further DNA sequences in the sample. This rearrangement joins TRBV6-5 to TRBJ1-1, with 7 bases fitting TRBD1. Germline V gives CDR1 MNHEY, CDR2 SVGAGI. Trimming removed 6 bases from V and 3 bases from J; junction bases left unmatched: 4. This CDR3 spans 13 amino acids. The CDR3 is CASSVRGDTEAFF. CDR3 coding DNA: TGTGCCAGCAGCGTCAGGGGGGACACTGAAGCTTTCTTT.